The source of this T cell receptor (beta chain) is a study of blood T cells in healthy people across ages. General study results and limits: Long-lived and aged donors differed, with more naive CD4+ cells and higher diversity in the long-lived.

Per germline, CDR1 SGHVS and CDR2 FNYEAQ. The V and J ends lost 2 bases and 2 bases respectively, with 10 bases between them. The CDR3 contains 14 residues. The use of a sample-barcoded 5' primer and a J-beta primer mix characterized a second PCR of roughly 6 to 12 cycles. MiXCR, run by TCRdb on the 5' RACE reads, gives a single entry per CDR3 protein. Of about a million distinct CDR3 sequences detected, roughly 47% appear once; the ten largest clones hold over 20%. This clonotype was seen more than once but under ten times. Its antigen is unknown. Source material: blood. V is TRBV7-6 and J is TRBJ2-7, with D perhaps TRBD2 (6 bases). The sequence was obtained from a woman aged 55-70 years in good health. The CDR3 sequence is CASSLRLGPYEQYF. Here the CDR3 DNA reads TGTGCCAGCAGCTTACGACTAGGGCCCTACGAGCAGTACTTC.